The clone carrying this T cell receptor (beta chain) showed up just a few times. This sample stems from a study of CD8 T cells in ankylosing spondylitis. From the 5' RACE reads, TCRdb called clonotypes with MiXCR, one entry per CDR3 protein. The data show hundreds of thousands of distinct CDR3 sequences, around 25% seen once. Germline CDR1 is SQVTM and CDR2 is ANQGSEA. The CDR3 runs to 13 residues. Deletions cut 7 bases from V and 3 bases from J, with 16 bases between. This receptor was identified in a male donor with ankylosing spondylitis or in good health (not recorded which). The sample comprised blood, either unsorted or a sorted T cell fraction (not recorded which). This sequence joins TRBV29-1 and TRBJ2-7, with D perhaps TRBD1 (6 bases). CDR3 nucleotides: TGCAGCGGCGCGACAGGCAGCGGCTACGAGCAGTACTTC. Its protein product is CSGATGSGYEQYF.